Listed here are 22 T cell receptor beta chains from one sample, sequenced in a study of monozygotic twins with inflammatory bowel disease. For each CDR3 protein, TCRdb gives one entry from its re-call of the 5' RACE reads, without DNA. Here the sample table reports 300,000 to 450,000 distinct CDR3 sequences. The sequencing input was blood. These receptors were collected from a human donor with ulcerative colitis or Crohn's disease, or a healthy co-twin of an affected twin (not recorded which).

The J gene is TRBJ2-5, the V gene TRBV21-1; TCRdb's D call, TRBD2, is unchecked because there is no DNA. TRBV21-1 is termed a pseudogene. This CDR3 has 18 residues. CDR3 loop: CASSKLCGRTVMGETQYF.

This chain links TRBV4-1 with TRBJ2-1. CDR3 length equals 13 residues. CDR1 MGHRA and CDR2 YSYEKL come from the germline V gene. CDR3 amino acids: CASSPWDFNEQFF.

This chain joins TRBV7-3 and TRBJ2-1. The CDR3 consists of 13 residues. Per the germline V gene, CDR1 is SGHTA and CDR2 is FQGTGA. CDR3 in amino acids: CASSPRMENEQFF.

The chain links TRBV3-1 to TRBJ2-1; there is no DNA to check the TCRdb D call of TRBD1. Germline V gene sequence: CDR1 LGHDT, CDR2 YNNKEL (reference sequence). The CDR3 has 16 amino acids. CDR3 residues: CASSRGRGQALRKQFF.

J is TRBJ2-7 and V is TRBV12-3 or TRBV12-4. The CDR3 length is 15 residues. The CDR3 sequence: CASSPYGPTSGEQYF.

The chain has TRBV7-2 and TRBJ2-1; the TCRdb call, TRBD1, lacks DNA for checking. Germline V gives CDR1 SGHTA, CDR2 FQGNSA. The CDR3 consists of 14 residues. CDR3 sequence: CASSLARPGTGGFF.

V and J are TRBV12-3 or TRBV12-4 and TRBJ1-4. CDR3 size: 16 residues. This chain's CDR3 is CASSPKGLTTNEKLFF.

The chain joins TRBV3-1 to TRBJ2-7; TCRdb designates TRBD2, a call that cannot be tested without DNA. Germline CDR1 and CDR2: LGHDT and YNNKEL (reference sequence). CDR3 length: 15 amino acids. The CDR3 region is CASSPRVFLDYEQYF.

The J gene is TRBJ2-1, the V gene TRBV4-1; TCRdb proposes TRBD1, but this gene call is untestable without DNA. The CDR3 is 14 residues long. CDR1 and CDR2 (germline): MGHRA, YSYEKL. CDR3: CASSHLRSRGEQFF.

The V call is TRBV3-1, the J call TRBJ1-4; the D call of TRBD1 rests on TCRdb alone, since no DNA is present to check it. From germline, CDR1 is LGHDT and CDR2 YNNKEL (reference sequence). The CDR3 covers 14 residues. The CDR3: CASSRRGDNEKLFF.

The chain carries TRBV5-1 and TRBJ2-1; there is no DNA to check the TCRdb D call of TRBD1. Per germline, CDR1 SGHRS and CDR2 YFSETQ. The CDR3 extends over 13 amino acids. CDR3 loop: CASNHDSYNEQFF. Combining the CDR3 with reference TRBV5-1 and TRBJ2-1 gives the whole variable domain KAGVTQTPRYLIKTRGQQVTLSCSPISGHRSVSWYQQTPGQGLQFLFEYFSETQRNKGNFPGRFSGRQFSNSRSEMNVSTLELGDSALYLCASNHDSYNEQFFGPGTRLTVL.

This sequence joins TRBV5-1 and TRBJ2-1; without DNA, the TCRdb call of TRBD1 cannot be checked. There are 14 residues in the CDR3. Germline CDR1 is SGHRS and CDR2 is YFSETQ. CDR3 sequence reads: CASRAGQVYNEQFF.

CDR3 amino acids: CASSQDIGQGWTEAFF. V gene TRBV4-3 combines with J gene TRBJ1-1; TCRdb lists TRBD1, though no DNA is available to test this call. The CDR3 contains 16 residues. Germline V CDR1 and CDR2: LGHNA, YSLEER.

The chain is built from TRBV7-2 and TRBJ2-1; the D call from TCRdb, TRBD2, cannot be confirmed without DNA. CDR3 length: 16 amino acids. Germline-derived CDR1 and CDR2 are SGHTA and FQGNSA. This CDR3 reads CASRPPGTLSYNEQFF.

This rearrangement joins TRBV6-5 to TRBJ1-4. The germline CDR1 and CDR2 sequences are MNHEY and SVGAGI. The CDR3 runs to 12 residues. The CDR3 region is CAVRTALRELFF.

The chain uses TRBV28 and TRBJ2-3; TCRdb gives TRBD2 as the D gene, but with no DNA this cannot be confirmed. Per the germline V gene, CDR1 is MDHEN and CDR2 is SYDVKM. The CDR3 loop spans 20 amino acids. The chain's CDR3 is CASSLGSPVVAGGSTDTQYF.

This chain joins TRBV21-1 and TRBJ1-5. TRBV21-1 is noted as a pseudogene. The CDR3 contains 17 residues. The CDR3 sequence is CASSKVLGLVSNQPQHF.

This chain links TRBV5-5 with TRBJ1-2; TCRdb selects TRBD1, and the lack of DNA leaves this call unchecked. The germline V gene has CDR1 SGHKS and CDR2 YYEKEE (reference sequence). The CDR3 covers 15 residues. CDR3 protein: CASSLWTGLNYGYTF. Drawing the rest from reference TRBV5-5 and TRBJ1-2, the complete variable domain is DAGVTQSPTHLIKTRGQQVTLRCSPISGHKSVSWYQQVLGQGPQFIFQYYEKEERGRGNFPDRFSARQFPNYSSELNVNALLLGDSALYLCASSLWTGLNYGYTFGSGTRLTVV.

The chain is built from TRBV10-3 and TRBJ2-3; TCRdb reports TRBD1, a call that lacks DNA to check it against. Germline CDR1 reads ENHRY; CDR2 reads SYGVKD. The length of the CDR3 is 14 residues. CDR3 sequence reads: CAISGGGNTDTQYF.

The chain is built from TRBV20-1 and TRBJ2-5; TCRdb designates TRBD2, a call that cannot be tested without DNA. The V gene's germline CDR1 is DFQATT and CDR2 SNEGSKA (reference sequence). The CDR3 has 18 amino acids. CDR3 protein: CSARGGTSGVNPPVAQYF.

The chain carries TRBV4-1 and TRBJ2-5; the TRBD2 assignment by TCRdb is unverifiable without DNA. The CDR3 is made up of 15 amino acids. The germline V gene has CDR1 MGHRA and CDR2 YSYEKL. This chain's CDR3 is CASSQVSGPRETQYF.

The genes are TRBV18 and TRBJ1-2; no DNA is available, so the TRBD1 call from TCRdb remains unchecked. The CDR3 contains 15 residues. The germline CDR1 and CDR2 sequences are KGHSH and LQKENI. CDR3 protein: CASSPLSDRNYGYTF. Based on the CDR3 plus reference TRBV18 and TRBJ1-2, the full variable domain is NAGVMQNPRHLVRRRGQEARLRCSPMKGHSHVYWYRQLPEEGLKFMVYLQKENIIDESGMPKERFSAEFPKEGPSILRIQQVVRGDSAAYFCASSPLSDRNYGYTFGSGTRLTVV.